The text below deals with one T cell receptor (beta chain). What this receptor recognizes is not known. The input lacks base qualities; no much larger clone sits a single base away. V was cut back by 2 bases and J by 9 bases, leaving a gap of 16 bases between them. The germline V gene encodes CDR1 MNHEY and CDR2 SVGEGT. The CDR3 numbers 14 residues from cysteine through phenylalanine. The kept DNA is CDR3 alone, 42 bases in frame from the first base. This sample was included in a study of control samples from healthy donors and cancer patients (dated by TCRdb to 2018 to 2020). The library was built by means of the immunoSEQ multiplex PCR assay. The source is immuneACCESS, and TCRdb retained only in-frame sequences with V and J called. Part of the clones is not carried over; for the studies checked, unresolved V genes explain less than half of this, and the remainder is unexplained. In this sample the table shows some 120,000 clones, more than 75% of which occur a single time. The ten largest clones capture approximately 9% of the sample.

The source is a man in his forties in good health. The sequenced sample was blood. The V and J genes are TRBV6-2 or TRBV6-3 and TRBJ2-5; a weak D assignment points to TRBD1 (5 bases agree). CDR3 loop: CASSYNHPGMAQYF. The DNA sequence is as follows: TGTGCCAGCAGTTACAACCACCCAGGGATGGCCCAGTACTTC.